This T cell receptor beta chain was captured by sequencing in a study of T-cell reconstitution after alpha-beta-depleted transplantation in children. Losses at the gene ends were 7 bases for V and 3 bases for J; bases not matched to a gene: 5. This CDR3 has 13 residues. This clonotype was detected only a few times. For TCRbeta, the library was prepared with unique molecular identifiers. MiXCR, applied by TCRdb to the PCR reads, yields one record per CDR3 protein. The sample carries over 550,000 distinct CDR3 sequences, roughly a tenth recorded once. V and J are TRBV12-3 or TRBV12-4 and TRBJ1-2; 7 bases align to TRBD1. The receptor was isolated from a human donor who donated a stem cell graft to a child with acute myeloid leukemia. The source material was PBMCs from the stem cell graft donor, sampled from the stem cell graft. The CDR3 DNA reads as TGTGCCAGCAACTTACAGGGGCACTATGGCTACACCTTC. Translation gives CASNLQGHYGYTF.